These 23 T cell receptor beta chains were sequenced from one sample in a study of a mutant IDH1 vaccine in newly diagnosed glioma. Using immunoSEQ multiplex PCR, the repertoire was profiled, and TCRdb retains in-frame clones only, with some absent. The sample lists about 88,000 clones, about 80% occurring once. Time point denoted: baseline, week 1 (first vaccination visit). Treatment denoted: pre-vaccination baseline after standard-of-care therapy. The sequencing here drew on PBMCs, taken from a glioma patient treated with radiotherapy, temozolomide or both. The source is a man aged 40-50 years with glioma. Some clones in this sample may be carry-over from other donors' samples.

CDR3 region: CASRPRLSGTSYEQYF. The CDR3 DNA sequence: TGTGCCAGCAGACCAAGGCTTTCGGGGACCTCCTACGAGCAGTACTTC. The chain combines TRBV27 with TRBJ2-7; D possibly matches TRBD1 or TRBD2 (5 bases each). The CDR3 contains 16 residues. The germline CDR1 and CDR2 sequences are MNHEY and SMNVEV (reference sequence). Trimming cost V 6 bases and J 0 bases, with 18 bases left between them.

This clone has a count of ten or more. This sequence joins TRBV7-2 and TRBJ2-2; 10 bases are a match to TRBD1. V dropped 3 bases and J dropped 6; count of bases not matched to a gene: 7. This CDR3 comprises 16 residues. Germline V CDR1 and CDR2: SGHTA, FQGNSA. The CDR3 loop reads CASSFGQGGGAGELFF. The CDR3 coding sequence is TGTGCCAGCAGCTTCGGACAGGGGGGTGGGGCCGGGGAGCTGTTTTTT.

The chain couples TRBV6-1 to TRBJ1-2, with D unresolved. The germline V gene has CDR1 MNHNS and CDR2 SASEGT. The CDR3 runs to 12 residues. V lost 6 bases and J 12 bases, leaving 17 bases between the germline ends. The CDR3 sequence is CASRNKAGSDTF. The CDR3 nucleotides are TGTGCCAGCAGAAATAAAGCGGGGTCGGACACCTTC.

The chain links TRBV27 to TRBJ1-4; possible D gene TRBD1, 5 bases. The V end lost 10 bases, the J end lost 0 bases, and 15 bases lay between the germline ends. The CDR3 is 15 amino acids. Germline lookup yields CDR1 MNHEY and CDR2 SMNVEV (reference sequence). The CDR3 loop reads CATGRAGPTNEKLFF. For the CDR3, the DNA is TGTGCCACCGGAAGAGCAGGGCCAACTAATGAAAAACTGTTTTTT.

V is TRBV6-5 and J is TRBJ2-2; D assignment may be TRBD1 or TRBD2 (5 bases each). This CDR3 is 15 amino acids long. V was clipped by 4 bases and J by 5 bases, with 14 bases between them. CDR1 MNHEY and CDR2 SVGAGI come from the germline V gene. CDR3 residues: CASSSLGTVTGELFF. In nucleotides, the CDR3 is TGTGCCAGCAGTTCCCTCGGGACGGTGACCGGGGAGCTGTTTTTT.

The chain links TRBV4-1 to TRBJ2-1; the D gene could be TRBD1 or TRBD2 (5 bases each). Trimming took 4 bases from V and 8 from J, leaving 21 bases between them. Germline V gives CDR1 MGHRA, CDR2 YSYEKL. The CDR3 covers 16 residues. This CDR3 reads CASSRPPGQGVDEQFF. DNA for the CDR3: TGCGCCAGCAGCCGGCCCCCGGGCCAGGGAGTCGATGAGCAGTTCTTC.

The rearrangement uses TRBV7-6 and TRBJ1-1; possibly TRBD1 for D (5 bases). The CDR3 contains 15 residues. Per germline, CDR1 SGHVS and CDR2 FNYEAQ. V lost 4 bases and J 1 base, leaving 13 bases between the germline ends. CDR3 coding DNA: TGTGCCAGCAGCTCCCTCAAGGACAAGAACACTGAAGCTTTCTTT. It specifies CASSSLKDKNTEAFF. The full variable domain, rest sourced from reference TRBV7-6 and TRBJ1-1, is GAGVSQSPRYKVTKRGQDVALRCDPISGHVSLYWYRQALGQGPEFLTYFNYEAQQDKSGLPNDRFSAERPEGSISTLTIQRTEQRDSAMYRCASSSLKDKNTEAFFGQGTRLTVV.

This clone was picked up a small number of times. This chain joins TRBV30 and TRBJ1-1; D unclear. This CDR3 contains 11 residues. With 5 bases removed from V and 5 bases from J, the gap between germline ends came to 9 bases. Germline V gene sequence: CDR1 GTSNPN, CDR2 SVGIG (reference sequence). CDR3 DNA sequence: TGTGCCTGGGGAGGGAAGACTGAAGCTTTCTTT. This translates into CAWGGKTEAFF.

This chain links TRBV7-6 with TRBJ1-4; perhaps TRBD1 as D (5 bases). CDR1 is SGHVS and CDR2 is FNYEAQ in the germline V gene. V was shortened by 0 bases and J by 4 bases, with 9 bases between the two germline ends. The CDR3 runs to 15 residues. CDR3: CASSLADSLNEKLFF. CDR3 sequence (DNA): TGTGCCAGCAGCTTAGCCGACAGCCTTAATGAAAAACTGTTTTTT.

The chain uses TRBV27 and TRBJ2-2, with D perhaps matching TRBD1 or TRBD2 (5 bases each). This CDR3 is 14 amino acids long. Trimming removed 5 bases from V and 7 bases from J, with 14 bases in between. CDR1 is MNHEY, CDR2 SMNVEV, per germline (reference sequence). CDR3 nucleotide sequence: TGTGCCAGCAGTGCGAATACGAGGGGCGGGGAGCTGTTTTTT. This gives the protein CASSANTRGGELFF.

The J gene is TRBJ1-1, the V gene TRBV28; D not resolved. The CDR3 runs 17 residues. CDR1 and CDR2 (germline): MDHEN, SYDVKM. V lost 5 bases and J lost 0, with 19 bases in between. The CDR3 is CASSRYFSGGMNTEAFF. CDR3 coding DNA: TGTGCCAGCAGTCGGTACTTTAGTGGTGGTATGAACACTGAAGCTTTCTTT.

The J gene is TRBJ2-7, the V gene TRBV19, with 7 bases fitting TRBD2. The CDR3 sequence is 13 residues long. From germline, CDR1 is LNHDA and CDR2 SQIVND (reference sequence). J gave up 2 bases and V 6 bases, and 4 bases lay outside the gene matches. CDR3 nucleotides: TGTGCCAGTAGCCCTGGGGGGGCCTACGAGCAGTACTTC. It is translated as CASSPGGAYEQYF.

The chain is built from TRBV13 and TRBJ1-5, with unresolved D. This CDR3 comprises 13 residues. The germline CDR1 and CDR2 sequences are PRHDT and FYEKMQ (reference sequence). Trimming took off 1 base at V and 6 bases at J, with 7 bases between the two ends. This chain's CDR3 is CASSLDPTQPQHF. DNA of the CDR3: TGTGCCAGCAGCTTAGACCCGACTCAGCCCCAGCATTTT.

The chain joins TRBV7-2 to TRBJ1-1; D is undetermined. This CDR3 spans 15 amino acids. Germline CDR1 reads SGHTA; CDR2 reads FQGNSA. Trimming took off 1 base at V and 8 bases at J, with 17 bases between the two ends. The CDR3 loop reads CASSLVLSGVDEAFF. CDR3 bases: TGTGCCAGCAGCTTAGTGTTGTCAGGAGTAGACGAAGCTTTCTTT.

The chain couples TRBV10-2 to TRBJ1-6; the D gene is possibly TRBD1 (5 bases). Trimming stripped 3 bases from V and 9 bases from J, with 15 bases between. The CDR3 sequence is 15 residues long. Germline V gene sequence: CDR1 WSHSY, CDR2 SAAADI. The CDR3, as DNA: TGCGCCAGCAGTGACTTGTCCGTTGGGGGTTCACCCCTCCACTTT. Its protein product is CASSDLSVGGSPLHF.

V usage is TRBV18 and J usage is TRBJ1-4; D is undetermined. This CDR3 has 13 residues. V was cut by 6 bases and J by 8 bases, with 13 bases left in between. The germline gives CDR1 KGHSH, CDR2 LQKENI. CDR3 amino acids: CASSIRTGEKLFF. In nucleotides, the CDR3 is TGTGCCAGCTCTATAAGGACGGGAGAAAAACTGTTTTTT. The complete variable domain, with remaining parts taken from reference TRBV18 and TRBJ1-4, reads NAGVMQNPRHLVRRRGQEARLRCSPMKGHSHVYWYRQLPEEGLKFMVYLQKENIIDESGMPKERFSAEFPKEGPSILRIQQVVRGDSAAYFCASSIRTGEKLFFGSGTQLSVL.

This clone appeared a few times. V gene TRBV18 combines with J gene TRBJ2-5; possibly TRBD1 or TRBD2 for D (6 bases each). Germline values: CDR1 KGHSH, CDR2 LQKENI. Trimming removed 6 bases at V and 4 bases at J, with 18 bases between. The CDR3 loop spans 15 amino acids. CDR3 coding DNA: TGTGCCAGCTCGCCTCGGGGGCAGGGCGGAGAGACCCAGTACTTC. Translating gives CASSPRGQGGETQYF.

The genes are TRBV2 and TRBJ2-2; D is unresolved. Germline V gene sequence: CDR1 SNHLY, CDR2 FYNNEI. V was clipped by 0 bases and J by 8 bases, with 10 bases between them. The CDR3 has 14 residues. Here the CDR3 reads CASSEAEDLGELFF. In nucleotides, the CDR3 is TGTGCCAGCAGTGAAGCAGAAGATTTGGGGGAGCTGTTTTTT.

This clone was observed once. The chain uses TRBV5-1 and TRBJ2-7; possibly TRBD1 for D (5 bases). CDR1 is SGHRS and CDR2 is YFSETQ in the germline V gene. This CDR3 spans 15 amino acids. V was trimmed by 1 base and J by 0 bases, leaving 11 bases between them. In DNA, the CDR3 is TGCGCCAGCAGCTTGAGGCAGGGTGACTCCTACGAGCAGTACTTC. Amino acid sequence: CASSLRQGDSYEQYF. The whole variable domain, remainder taken from reference TRBV5-1 and TRBJ2-7, is KAGVTQTPRYLIKTRGQQVTLSCSPISGHRSVSWYQQTPGQGLQFLFEYFSETQRNKGNFPGRFSGRQFSNSRSEMNVSTLELGDSALYLCASSLRQGDSYEQYFGPGTRLTVT.

V usage is TRBV5-6 and J usage is TRBJ2-7; TRBD2 might be the D (6 bases). The ends were cut back, 5 bases at V and 4 bases at J, with 10 bases in the middle. Germline lookup yields CDR1 SGHDT and CDR2 YYEEEE. The CDR3 runs to 12 residues. Here the CDR3 reads CASSSGVYEQYF. CDR3 bases: TGTGCCAGCAGTTCGGGGGTGTACGAGCAGTACTTC. Looking up the rest from reference TRBV5-6 and TRBJ2-7 gives the full variable domain: DAGVTQSPTHLIKTRGQQVTLRCSPKSGHDTVSWYQQALGQGPQFIFQYYEEEERQRGNFPDRFSGHQFPNYSSELNVNALLLGDSALYLCASSSGVYEQYFGPGTRLTVT.

Only one count was recorded for this clone. The chain has TRBV19 and TRBJ1-1; D not resolved. Trimming left V 7 bases short and J 1 base short, with 10 bases between. This CDR3 comprises 13 residues. Germline values: CDR1 LNHDA, CDR2 SQIVND (reference sequence). CDR3: CASTPVKNTEAFF. The CDR3 DNA sequence: TGTGCCAGTACCCCGGTGAAGAACACTGAAGCTTTCTTT.

The CDR3 protein is CASSLEGTGYLTDTQYF. The CDR3 DNA sequence: TGTGCCAGCAGCTTGGAAGGGACAGGGTATCTCACAGATACGCAGTATTTT. V is TRBV5-8 and J is TRBJ2-3, with 9 nucleotides matching TRBD1. Germline assignment: CDR1 SGHTS and CDR2 YDEGEE. This CDR3 is 17 amino acids long. V trimming: 0 bases; J trimming: 2 bases; junction bases outside the gene matches: 7.

The gene calls are TRBV5-1 and TRBJ1-6, with D hard to call. The CDR3 spans 15 residues. Looked up from germline, CDR1 is SGHRS and CDR2 is YFSETQ. Trimming stripped 2 bases from V and 5 bases from J, with 11 bases between. CDR3 nucleotide sequence: TGCGCCAGCAGCTTTACCGGGTTCGATAATTCACCCCTCCACTTT. This codes for CASSFTGFDNSPLHF. Based on the CDR3 plus reference TRBV5-1 and TRBJ1-6, the full variable domain is KAGVTQTPRYLIKTRGQQVTLSCSPISGHRSVSWYQQTPGQGLQFLFEYFSETQRNKGNFPGRFSGRQFSNSRSEMNVSTLELGDSALYLCASSFTGFDNSPLHFGNGTRLTVT.